The 11 T cell receptor beta chains reported below all come from one sample, sequenced in a study of cytomegalovirus exposure and HLA in healthy donors. The PCR used 60 Vbeta and 13 Jbeta primers. The method was immunoSEQ multiplex PCR; TCRdb's version includes in-frame clones alone and lacks a portion of them. Its table lists around 100,000 clones. The sample was PBMCs. These TCRs come from a man aged 30 to 39 in good health and CMV-seronegative.

The chain links TRBV18 to TRBJ2-3; maybe TRBD2 (6 bases). V gave up 2 bases and J gave up 3 bases, with 15 bases separating them. The CDR3 extends over 16 amino acids. Germline V gene sequence: CDR1 KGHSH, CDR2 LQKENI. CDR3 sequence (DNA): TGTGCCAGCTCACCAAGCCGGGACTGGGCTACAGATACGCAGTATTTT. This gives the protein CASSPSRDWATDTQYF.

CDR3 sequence reads: CASSQEPTSGVNEQFF. CDR3 nucleotide sequence: TGTGCCAGCAGCCAAGAACCGACTAGCGGGGTAAATGAGCAGTTCTTC. The chain has TRBV4-2 and TRBJ2-1; 11 nucleotides line up with TRBD2. CDR3 size: 16 residues. Unmatched junction bases numbered 5, after V lost 0 bases and J lost 7 bases. Germline CDR1 is LGHNA and CDR2 is YNFKEQ.

In DNA form, the CDR3 reads TGTGCCAGCAGCTCCCGGGACAGTTCCTACGAGCAGTACTTC. Translated: CASSSRDSSYEQYF. The chain is built from TRBV7-9 and TRBJ2-7, with TRBD1 matching 7 bases. The V segment lost 4 bases and the J segment 1 base; nucleotides outside the gene matches: 4. Per germline, CDR1 SEHNR and CDR2 FQNEAQ (reference sequence). The CDR3 is 14 residues long.

This chain joins TRBV5-1 and TRBJ1-1; D might be TRBD1 (5 bases). The CDR3 is 14 amino acids. The V gene's germline CDR1 is SGHRS and CDR2 YFSETQ. V was trimmed by 6 bases and J by 3 bases, leaving 15 bases between them. The CDR3, as DNA: TGCGCCAGCACCCGGGGGACGGGGGACACTGAAGCTTTCTTT. Translating gives CASTRGTGDTEAFF. The whole variable domain, filled in from reference TRBV5-1 and TRBJ1-1, reads KAGVTQTPRYLIKTRGQQVTLSCSPISGHRSVSWYQQTPGQGLQFLFEYFSETQRNKGNFPGRFSGRQFSNSRSEMNVSTLELGDSALYLCASTRGTGDTEAFFGQGTRLTVV.

The chain uses TRBV27 and TRBJ2-3; no definite D call. The V end lost 7 bases, the J end lost 0 bases, and 2 bases lay between the germline ends. Germline V lookup: CDR1 MNHEY, CDR2 SMNVEV (reference sequence). The CDR3 has 11 amino acids. DNA for the CDR3: TGTGCCAGCACTAGCACAGATACGCAGTATTTT. Protein product: CASTSTDTQYF.

J is TRBJ2-3 and V is TRBV18; 10 bases match TRBD2. Germline-derived CDR1 and CDR2 are KGHSH and LQKENI. The junction had 4 bases not matched to a gene; V was cut back by 2 bases and J by 2 bases. CDR3 size: 16 residues. The CDR3 DNA reads as TGTGCCAGCTCACCAGTAGCGGGGGGAAACACAGATACGCAGTATTTT. Translation: CASSPVAGGNTDTQYF.

The chain has TRBV11-1 and TRBJ1-2, with 9 bases that match TRBD1. With V trimmed by 2 bases and J by 3 bases, 4 bases remained unmatched. Germline loops: CDR1 SGHAT, CDR2 FQDESV (reference sequence). The CDR3 consists of 15 residues. The CDR3 DNA reads as TGTGCCAGCAGCTTAACGGGACAGGGAGACTATGGCTACACCTTC. Encoded protein: CASSLTGQGDYGYTF.

This chain uses TRBV6-6 with TRBJ1-3, with D perhaps matching TRBD1 (5 bases). The germline CDR1 and CDR2 sequences are MNHNY and SVGAGI (reference sequence). Trimming left V 6 bases short and J 2 bases short, with 11 bases between. The CDR3 loop spans 14 amino acids. In DNA, the CDR3 is TGTGCCAGCAGCGTCGTAGGGGCTGGAAACACCATATATTTT. Translation: CASSVVGAGNTIYF.

The chain has TRBV5-6 and TRBJ1-4; TRBD1 aligns across 10 bases. The germline gives CDR1 SGHDT, CDR2 YYEEEE. The CDR3 has 16 amino acids. V was clipped by 1 base and J by 6 bases; unmatched bases: 6. CDR3 in amino acids: CASSLWGGQGYEKLFF. As DNA, the CDR3 is TGTGCCAGCAGCTTGTGGGGGGGACAGGGGTATGAAAAACTGTTTTTT.

The rearrangement links TRBV6-4 to TRBJ1-1; TRBD1 matches 8 bases. V lost 7 bases, J lost 1 base, and 11 bases stayed unmatched. The CDR3 runs to 16 residues. The germline V gene has CDR1 MRHNA and CDR2 SNTAGT. Here the CDR3 DNA reads TGTGCCAGCACAAGAGATTCAGGGGGCAGGAACACTGAAGCTTTCTTT. This gives the protein CASTRDSGGRNTEAFF.

The chain employs TRBV28 and TRBJ1-1, with D tentatively TRBD1 (5 bases). V lost 2 bases and J lost 1, with 11 bases in between. The CDR3 runs 15 residues. Germline V gene data show CDR1 as MDHEN and CDR2 as SYDVKM. The CDR3 here is CASSLSSGGNTEAFF. The DNA of the CDR3 is TGTGCCAGCAGTTTAAGTTCCGGGGGGAACACTGAAGCTTTCTTT.